These T cell receptor beta chains were read from a single sample in a study of cytomegalovirus exposure and HLA in healthy donors. This table comes from immunoSEQ multiplex PCR, and its TCRdb copy is limited to in-frame clones, with some not included. The sample lists around 150,000 clones; approximately 79% were seen once. Sequencing input: PBMCs. These receptors were taken from a man aged 45-65 years in good health and CMV-seropositive. The CDR3 runs from the conserved cysteine through the conserved F or W. The order of the fields is clone size, J gene, D gene, V gene, CDR3 DNA, CDR3 protein. A D gene is named only where the DNA matches it firmly. A clone size is listed for some rows: how often the clone was seen (once, few, many), or a class if it is expanded.

clone size: -; J gene: TRBJ2-1; D gene: TRBD2; V gene: TRBV2; CDR3 DNA: TGTGCCAGCCGACTAGCGGGACCCTACAATGAGCAGTTCTTC; CDR3 protein: CASRLAGPYNEQFF
clone size: -; J gene: TRBJ2-7; D gene: -; V gene: TRBV9; CDR3 DNA: TGTGCCAGCAGCGTAGCAGACAGACCCGCTTTTTACGAGCAGTACTTC; CDR3 protein: CASSVADRPAFYEQYF
clone size: -; J gene: TRBJ1-5; D gene: -; V gene: TRBV28; CDR3 DNA: TGTGCCAGCAGACTACGGAGGGCGGGTCAGCCCCAGCATTTT; CDR3 protein: CASRLRRAGQPQHF
clone size: once; J gene: TRBJ2-1; D gene: TRBD1; V gene: TRBV7-9; CDR3 DNA: TGTGCCAGCAGCGTGCCCGGGACAGGGGGTTACAATGAGCAGTTCTTC; CDR3 protein: CASSVPGTGGYNEQFF
clone size: -; J gene: TRBJ1-2; D gene: TRBD1; V gene: TRBV9; CDR3 DNA: TGTGCCAGCAGCCCCCACAGGGGGACCAATGGCTACACCTTC; CDR3 protein: CASSPHRGTNGYTF
clone size: -; J gene: TRBJ2-2; D gene: TRBD2; V gene: TRBV11-2; CDR3 DNA: TGTGCCAGCAGCGCCTTAGGACTAGCGGGTGGCCGAGAGCTGTTTTTT; CDR3 protein: CASSALGLAGGRELFF
clone size: -; J gene: TRBJ2-1; D gene: -; V gene: TRBV6-5; CDR3 DNA: TGTGCCAGCAGTTACTTTGGCGGGACTCTCTACAATGAGCAGTTCTTC; CDR3 protein: CASSYFGGTLYNEQFF
clone size: few; J gene: TRBJ1-6; D gene: -; V gene: TRBV28; CDR3 DNA: TGTGCCAGCAGTTTATCCCAGGGGTATTCACCCCTCCACTTT; CDR3 protein: CASSLSQGYSPLHF
clone size: few; J gene: TRBJ2-5; D gene: TRBD1; V gene: TRBV6-5; CDR3 DNA: TGTGCCAGCAGTTACAAAGGGACAGGGTACGAGACCCAGTACTTC; CDR3 protein: CASSYKGTGYETQYF
clone size: -; J gene: TRBJ2-7; D gene: -; V gene: TRBV6-5; CDR3 DNA: TGTGCCAGCAGTTACTCGGGCCAAGGAACCTACGAGCAGTACTTC; CDR3 protein: CASSYSGQGTYEQYF
clone size: -; J gene: TRBJ2-3; D gene: TRBD1; V gene: TRBV7-3; CDR3 DNA: TGTGCCAGCAGCTTAACAGGACAGGGAAGAGATACGCAGTATTTT; CDR3 protein: CASSLTGQGRDTQYF
clone size: few; J gene: TRBJ2-2; D gene: TRBD1; V gene: TRBV7-9; CDR3 DNA: TGTGCCAGTTCTGTCCCGGACAGGGGACTTAACGGGGAGCTGTTTTTT; CDR3 protein: CASSVPDRGLNGELFF
clone size: -; J gene: TRBJ2-7; D gene: TRBD2; V gene: TRBV11-2; CDR3 DNA: TGTGCCAGCAGCTTAGGACTCCGGTGGGGGAGGGAACAAGGCGAGCAGTACTTC; CDR3 protein: CASSLGLRWGREQGEQYF
clone size: -; J gene: TRBJ2-5; D gene: -; V gene: TRBV5-1; CDR3 DNA: TGCGCCAGCAGCTTGGTGACAGGCCAAGAGACCCAGTACTTC; CDR3 protein: CASSLVTGQETQYF
clone size: -; J gene: TRBJ1-1; D gene: TRBD1; V gene: TRBV13; CDR3 DNA: TGTGCCAGCAGCTTAGGGGGGACAGTTGGAGATGAAGCTTTCTTT; CDR3 protein: CASSLGGTVGDEAFF
clone size: -; J gene: TRBJ1-6; D gene: -; V gene: TRBV23-1; CDR3 DNA: TGCGCCAGCAGTCAATCGCAACCGCGGGATAATTCACCCCTCCACTTT; CDR3 protein: CASSQSQPRDNSPLHF
clone size: -; J gene: TRBJ2-7; D gene: TRBD1; V gene: TRBV11-2; CDR3 DNA: TGTGCCAGCAGCTTAGGCCGCGGGACAGGTTCCTACGAGCAGTACTTC; CDR3 protein: CASSLGRGTGSYEQYF
clone size: -; J gene: TRBJ1-1; D gene: TRBD1; V gene: TRBV14; CDR3 DNA: TGTGCCAGCAGCCCCACCGGCGAGCATCGGGACAGGTGGTCCGTGAACACTGAAGCTTTCTTT; CDR3 protein: CASSPTGEHRDRWSVNTEAFF
clone size: -; J gene: TRBJ2-7; D gene: TRBD2; V gene: TRBV5-6; CDR3 DNA: TGTGCCAGCAGCCCCAACCTAGCGGGAGTGGGCGAGCAGTACTTC; CDR3 protein: CASSPNLAGVGEQYF
clone size: -; J gene: TRBJ2-5; D gene: -; V gene: TRBV30; CDR3 DNA: TGTGCCTGGAGTGTTTGGGGCGGGATTGAGACCCAGTACTTC; CDR3 protein: CAWSVWGGIETQYF
clone size: -; J gene: TRBJ2-6; D gene: -; V gene: TRBV6-1; CDR3 DNA: TGTGCCAGCAGTGAAATGTTCTGGGCCAACGTCCTGACTTTC; CDR3 protein: CASSEMFWANVLTF
clone size: -; J gene: TRBJ2-5; D gene: -; V gene: TRBV19; CDR3 DNA: TGTGCCAGCCAGGCGCAGGGGAGCGGAGAGACCCAGTACTTC; CDR3 protein: CASQAQGSGETQYF
clone size: -; J gene: TRBJ1-2; D gene: TRBD1; V gene: TRBV11-2; CDR3 DNA: TGTGCCAGCCCTCAGGGGGAGGACTATGGCTACACCTTC; CDR3 protein: CASPQGEDYGYTF
clone size: -; J gene: TRBJ1-5; D gene: -; V gene: TRBV4-2; CDR3 DNA: TGTGCCAGCAGCCCTAACGACGGGTATCAGCCCCAGCATTTT; CDR3 protein: CASSPNDGYQPQHF
clone size: -; J gene: TRBJ2-5; D gene: -; V gene: TRBV29-1; CDR3 DNA: TGCAGCGTTGGCCCCGGCGGAGAGACCCAGTACTTC; CDR3 protein: CSVGPGGETQYF
clone size: -; J gene: TRBJ1-3; D gene: -; V gene: TRBV5-6; CDR3 DNA: TGTGCCAGCAGCCACCCCCTCGGGGGGCAGGGAGGAAACACCATATATTTT; CDR3 protein: CASSHPLGGQGGNTIYF
clone size: -; J gene: TRBJ1-6; D gene: TRBD1; V gene: TRBV10-3; CDR3 DNA: TGTGCCATCAGTGAGGGACAGGGGATATCACCCCTCCACTTT; CDR3 protein: CAISEGQGISPLHF
clone size: -; J gene: TRBJ2-1; D gene: TRBD2; V gene: TRBV6-5; CDR3 DNA: TGTGCCAGCACCCTTGGGACTAGCGGGAGAACTGAGCAGTTCTTC; CDR3 protein: CASTLGTSGRTEQFF
clone size: -; J gene: TRBJ1-1; D gene: -; V gene: TRBV5-1; CDR3 DNA: TGCGCCAGCAGCCCGACAGGTTTGAACACTGAAGCTTTCTTT; CDR3 protein: CASSPTGLNTEAFF
clone size: -; J gene: TRBJ1-2; D gene: -; V gene: TRBV19; CDR3 DNA: TGTGCCAGTAGTTGGGACACAGTAAACTATGGCTACACCTTC; CDR3 protein: CASSWDTVNYGYTF
clone size: -; J gene: TRBJ2-3; D gene: TRBD1; V gene: TRBV7-9; CDR3 DNA: TGTGCCAGCAGCTTAGGTCCCAGGGGGACAGATACGCAGTATTTT; CDR3 protein: CASSLGPRGTDTQYF
clone size: once; J gene: TRBJ2-3; D gene: -; V gene: TRBV7-9; CDR3 DNA: TGTGCCAGCAGCTTAACCCTATCCTGGGATACGCAGTATTTT; CDR3 protein: CASSLTLSWDTQYF
clone size: few; J gene: TRBJ2-2; D gene: TRBD1; V gene: TRBV2; CDR3 DNA: TGTGCCAGCAGTGACGTCAGCGGCCCCAAGGGACAGGCGAACACCGGGGAGCTGTTTTTT; CDR3 protein: CASSDVSGPKGQANTGELFF
clone size: -; J gene: TRBJ2-7; D gene: -; V gene: TRBV30; CDR3 DNA: TGTGCCTGGGGGCCGGGGGGCTACGGGCAGTACTTC; CDR3 protein: CAWGPGGYGQYF
clone size: -; J gene: TRBJ2-3; D gene: -; V gene: TRBV5-1; CDR3 DNA: TGCGCCAGCAGCTCCTTTACAGATACGCAGTATTTT; CDR3 protein: CASSSFTDTQYF
clone size: -; J gene: TRBJ2-2; D gene: TRBD2; V gene: TRBV27; CDR3 DNA: TGTGCCAGCAGTCACCGAAAACTAGCGGGAGGACACACCGGGGAGCTGTTTTTT; CDR3 protein: CASSHRKLAGGHTGELFF
clone size: -; J gene: TRBJ2-7; D gene: -; V gene: TRBV5-6; CDR3 DNA: TGTGCCAGCAGCTTTTTTGACAGAAACTACGAGCAGTACTTC; CDR3 protein: CASSFFDRNYEQYF
clone size: few; J gene: TRBJ2-1; D gene: -; V gene: TRBV2; CDR3 DNA: TGTGCCAGCAGTGAAGCTGATGTACAGGGACCGTTCTTC; CDR3 protein: CASSEADVQGPFF
clone size: -; J gene: TRBJ2-5; D gene: -; V gene: TRBV27; CDR3 DNA: TGTGCTCCAGTCGTGCAGACCCAGTACTTC; CDR3 protein: CAPVVQTQYF
clone size: few; J gene: TRBJ1-2; D gene: -; V gene: TRBV5-5; CDR3 DNA: TGTGCCAGCAGCCCTACATCTTTAGTTGGGGGCGGCTACACCTTC; CDR3 protein: CASSPTSLVGGGYTF
clone size: -; J gene: TRBJ2-3; D gene: TRBD2; V gene: TRBV29-1; CDR3 DNA: TGCAGCGTTGGGCTAGCGGTCACAGATACGCAGTATTTT; CDR3 protein: CSVGLAVTDTQYF
clone size: -; J gene: TRBJ1-6; D gene: -; V gene: TRBV10-3; CDR3 DNA: TGTGCCATCACCCCTGGGGGGGGCGGGTCACCCCTCCACTTT; CDR3 protein: CAITPGGGGSPLHF
clone size: -; J gene: TRBJ2-7; D gene: TRBD2; V gene: TRBV7-9; CDR3 DNA: TGTGCCAGCAGCTTAGGCTGGGGGGGACTAGCGGAACGCTCCTACGAGCAGTACTTC; CDR3 protein: CASSLGWGGLAERSYEQYF
clone size: -; J gene: TRBJ1-3; D gene: -; V gene: TRBV5-6; CDR3 DNA: TGTGCCAGCAGCTTGGTCGGGTCTGGAAACACCATATATTTT; CDR3 protein: CASSLVGSGNTIYF
clone size: -; J gene: TRBJ2-3; D gene: TRBD2; V gene: TRBV4-2; CDR3 DNA: TGTGCCAGCAGCCTTATAGCGGGAGGAGGGGATACGCAGTATTTT; CDR3 protein: CASSLIAGGGDTQYF
clone size: once; J gene: TRBJ2-7; D gene: TRBD2; V gene: TRBV28; CDR3 DNA: TGTGCCAGCACCAAAAGCGGGAGTGGTGTGTACGAGCAGTACTTC; CDR3 protein: CASTKSGSGVYEQYF